This TCR beta chain derives from a study of blood T cell repertoires in COVID-19. Study-wide context: PBMCs, B-cell-depleted T cells, or T cells provided the cDNA or gDNA that made up the material.

Participants spanned ages about 18 to 90 years and resided in 20 to 30 US areas. Cohort allocation depended upon clinical history that participants reported. V dropped 2 bases and J dropped 3 bases, with 11 bases sitting between them. The germline V gene encodes CDR1 MDHEN and CDR2 SYDVKM. The CDR3 runs 14 residues. Authors' data handling: Estimation of nucleated cell counts relied on the amplification of reference gene primers. Clones were read by immunoSEQ multiplex PCR, and TCRdb kept only the in-frame ones, dropping some. For V, J and clone size, that table is used; D and trimming come from the DNA. The table includes 250,000 to 350,000 clones, less than 90% detected once.

This chain uses TRBV28 with TRBJ2-7, with D possibly being TRBD1 (6 bases). Input material: PBMCs or T cells enriched from blood (not recorded which). The clonotype originates from a woman aged 50 to 60 who had recovered from COVID-19. The CDR3 loop reads CASSLPGHNYEQYF. The CDR3 nucleotides are TGTGCCAGCAGTTTACCGGGACATAACTACGAGCAGTACTTC.